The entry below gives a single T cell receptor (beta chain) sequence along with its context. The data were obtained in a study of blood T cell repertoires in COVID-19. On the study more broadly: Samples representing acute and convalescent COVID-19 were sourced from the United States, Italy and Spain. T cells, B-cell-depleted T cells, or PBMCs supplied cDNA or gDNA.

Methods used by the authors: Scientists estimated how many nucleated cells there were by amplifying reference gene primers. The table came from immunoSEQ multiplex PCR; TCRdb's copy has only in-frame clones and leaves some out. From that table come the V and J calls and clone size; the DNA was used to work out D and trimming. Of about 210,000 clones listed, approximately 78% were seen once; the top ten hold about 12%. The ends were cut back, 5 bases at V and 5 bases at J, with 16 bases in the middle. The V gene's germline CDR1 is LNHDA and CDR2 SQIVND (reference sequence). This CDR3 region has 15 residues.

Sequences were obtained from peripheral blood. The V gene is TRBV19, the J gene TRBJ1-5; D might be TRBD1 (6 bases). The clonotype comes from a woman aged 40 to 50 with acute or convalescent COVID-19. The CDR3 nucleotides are TGTGCCAGTAGTTCCCAACAGGGTCGGGATCAGCCCCAGCATTTT. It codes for CASSSQQGRDQPQHF.